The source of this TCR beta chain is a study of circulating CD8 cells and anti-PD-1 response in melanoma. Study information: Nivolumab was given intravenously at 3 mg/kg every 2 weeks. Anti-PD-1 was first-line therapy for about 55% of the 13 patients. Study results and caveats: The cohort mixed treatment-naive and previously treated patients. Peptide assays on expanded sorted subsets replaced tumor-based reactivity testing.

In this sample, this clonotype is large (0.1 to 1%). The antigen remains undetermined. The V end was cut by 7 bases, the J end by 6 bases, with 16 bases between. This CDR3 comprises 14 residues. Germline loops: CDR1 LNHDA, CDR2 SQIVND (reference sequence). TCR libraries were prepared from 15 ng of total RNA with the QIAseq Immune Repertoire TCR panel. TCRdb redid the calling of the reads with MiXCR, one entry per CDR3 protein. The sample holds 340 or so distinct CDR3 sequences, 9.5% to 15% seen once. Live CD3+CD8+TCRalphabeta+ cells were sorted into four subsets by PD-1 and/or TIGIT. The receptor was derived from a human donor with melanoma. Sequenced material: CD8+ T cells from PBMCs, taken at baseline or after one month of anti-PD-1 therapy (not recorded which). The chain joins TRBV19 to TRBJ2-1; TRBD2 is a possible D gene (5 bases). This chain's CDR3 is CASKVASLPNEQFF. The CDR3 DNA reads TGTGCCAGTAAAGTGGCTAGCCTCCCCAATGAGCAGTTCTTC.